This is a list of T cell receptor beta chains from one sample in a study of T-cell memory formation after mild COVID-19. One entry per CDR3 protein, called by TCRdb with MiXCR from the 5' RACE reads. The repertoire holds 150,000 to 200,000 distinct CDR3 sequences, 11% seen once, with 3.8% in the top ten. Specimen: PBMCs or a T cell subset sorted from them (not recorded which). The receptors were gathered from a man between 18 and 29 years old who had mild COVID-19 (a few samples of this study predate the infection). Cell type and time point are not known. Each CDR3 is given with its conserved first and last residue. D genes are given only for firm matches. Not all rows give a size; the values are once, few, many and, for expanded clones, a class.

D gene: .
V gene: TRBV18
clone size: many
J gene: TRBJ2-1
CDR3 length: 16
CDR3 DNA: TGTGCCAGCTCCAGTCTCAGGGGATACTCCTACAATGAGCAGTTCTTC
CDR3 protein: CASSSLRGYSYNEQFF

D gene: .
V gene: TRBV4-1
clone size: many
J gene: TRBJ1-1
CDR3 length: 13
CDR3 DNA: TGCGCCAGCAGCCAAGCGATAAACACTGAAGCTTTCTTT
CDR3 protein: CASSQAINTEAFF

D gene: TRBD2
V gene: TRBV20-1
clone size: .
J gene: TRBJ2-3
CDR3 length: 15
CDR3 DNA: TGCAGTGCCCCGGCTAGCGGGGGGACGACAGATACGCAGTATTTT
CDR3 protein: CSAPASGGTTDTQYF

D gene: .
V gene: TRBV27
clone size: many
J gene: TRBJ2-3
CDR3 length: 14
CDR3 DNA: TGTGCCAGCAGAACTCGACTAGACACAGATACGCAGTATTTT
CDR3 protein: CASRTRLDTDTQYF

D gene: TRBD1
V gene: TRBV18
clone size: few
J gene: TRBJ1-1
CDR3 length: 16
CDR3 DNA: TGTGCCAGCTCACCAAGAGGGGGCCCTATGAACACTGAAGCTTTCTTT
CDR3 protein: CASSPRGGPMNTEAFF

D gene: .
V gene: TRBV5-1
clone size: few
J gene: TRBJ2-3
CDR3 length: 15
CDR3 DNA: TGCGCCAGCAGCTTGGGTCGTGGGGCCGCAGATACGCAGTATTTT
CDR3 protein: CASSLGRGAADTQYF

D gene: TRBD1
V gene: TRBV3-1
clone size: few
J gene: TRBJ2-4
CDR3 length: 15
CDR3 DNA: TGTGCCAGCAGCCCATACCGGGACAGGGGAAACATTCAGTACTTC
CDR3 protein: CASSPYRDRGNIQYF

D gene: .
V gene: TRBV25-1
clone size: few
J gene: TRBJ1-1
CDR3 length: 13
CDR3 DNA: TGTGCCAGCAGTGGGCAGTTAGGCACTGAAGCTTTCTTT
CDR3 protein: CASSGQLGTEAFF

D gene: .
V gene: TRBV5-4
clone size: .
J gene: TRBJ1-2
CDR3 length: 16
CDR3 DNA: TGTGCCAGCAGCTTCGGCGGCGGGAAGAGTAACTATGGCTACACCTTC
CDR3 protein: CASSFGGGKSNYGYTF

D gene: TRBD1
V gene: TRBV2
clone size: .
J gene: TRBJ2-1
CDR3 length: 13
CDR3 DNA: TGTGCCAGGGCAGGGGGCTCCTACAATGAGCAGTTCTTC
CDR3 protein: CARAGGSYNEQFF

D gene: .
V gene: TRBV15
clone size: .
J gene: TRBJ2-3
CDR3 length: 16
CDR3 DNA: TGTGCCACCAGCAGAGGGGTTAGCGAGAGCACAGATACGCAGTATTTT
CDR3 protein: CATSRGVSESTDTQYF

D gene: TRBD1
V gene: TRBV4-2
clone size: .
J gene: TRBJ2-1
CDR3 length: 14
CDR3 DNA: TGTGCCAGCAGCTACAGGGGGGTGGTCAATGAGCAGTTCTTC
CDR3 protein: CASSYRGVVNEQFF

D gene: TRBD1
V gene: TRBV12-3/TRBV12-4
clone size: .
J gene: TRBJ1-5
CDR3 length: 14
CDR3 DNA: TGTGCCAGCAGTTTCCAGGGGGGGGATCAGCCCCAGCATTTT
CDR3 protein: CASSFQGGDQPQHF

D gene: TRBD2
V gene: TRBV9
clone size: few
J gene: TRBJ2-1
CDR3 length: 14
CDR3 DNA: TGTGCCAGCACTCCGGGACTAGCATACAATGAGCAGTTCTTC
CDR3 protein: CASTPGLAYNEQFF

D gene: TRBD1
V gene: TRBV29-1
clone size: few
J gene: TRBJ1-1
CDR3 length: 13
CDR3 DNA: TGCAGCGTAAGGACAGGGCGAAACACTGAAGCTTTCTTT
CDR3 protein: CSVRTGRNTEAFF

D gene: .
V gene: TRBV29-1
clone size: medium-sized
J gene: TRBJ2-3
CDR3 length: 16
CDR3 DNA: TGCAGCGTTGAAGCGGGGGCAGGAACCCGCACAGATACGCAGTATTTT
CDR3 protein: CSVEAGAGTRTDTQYF

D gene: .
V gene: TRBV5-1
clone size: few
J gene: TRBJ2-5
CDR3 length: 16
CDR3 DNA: TGCGCCAGCAGCTTAGCTGGGAGGGGGCTTAAAGAGACCCAGTACTTC
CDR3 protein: CASSLAGRGLKETQYF

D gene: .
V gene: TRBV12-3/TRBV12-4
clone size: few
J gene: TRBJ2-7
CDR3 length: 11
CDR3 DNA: TGTGCCAGCAGCCAAATGGCCGGGCAGTACTTC
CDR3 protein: CASSQMAGQYF

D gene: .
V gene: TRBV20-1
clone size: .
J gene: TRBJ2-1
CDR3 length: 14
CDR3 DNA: TGCAGTGCTTCCGCCCACTTGGGGTACAATGAGCAGTTCTTC
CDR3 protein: CSASAHLGYNEQFF

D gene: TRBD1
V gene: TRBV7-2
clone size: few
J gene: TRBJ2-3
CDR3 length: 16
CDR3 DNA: TGTGCCAGCAGCTTAGGTTACAGGGGGCGCGCGGATACGCAGTATTTT
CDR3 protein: CASSLGYRGRADTQYF

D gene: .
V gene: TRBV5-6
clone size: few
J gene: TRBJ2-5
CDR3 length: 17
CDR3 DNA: TGTGCCAGCAGCCCGGTGACAGCGCTAAGTTCCCAAGAGACCCAGTACTTC
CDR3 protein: CASSPVTALSSQETQYF

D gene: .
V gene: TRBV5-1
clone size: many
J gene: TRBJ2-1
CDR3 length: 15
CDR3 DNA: TGCGCCAGCAGCTTGGGGACCGAAATACACAATGAGCAGTTCTTC
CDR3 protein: CASSLGTEIHNEQFF

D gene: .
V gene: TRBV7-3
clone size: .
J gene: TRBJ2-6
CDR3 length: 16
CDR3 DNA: TGTGCCAGCAGCGCCACTCGCAGCTCTGGGGCCAACGTCCTGACTTTC
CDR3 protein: CASSATRSSGANVLTF

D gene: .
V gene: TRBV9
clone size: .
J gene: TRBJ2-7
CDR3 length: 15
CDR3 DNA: TGTGCCAGCTCGGAGTACGGGGGAATCTTCTACGAGCAGTACTTC
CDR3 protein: CASSEYGGIFYEQYF

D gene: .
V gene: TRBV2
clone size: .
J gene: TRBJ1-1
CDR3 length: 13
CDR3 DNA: TGTGCCAGCAGTGAATCCAGGGAGACTGAAGCTTTCTTT
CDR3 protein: CASSESRETEAFF

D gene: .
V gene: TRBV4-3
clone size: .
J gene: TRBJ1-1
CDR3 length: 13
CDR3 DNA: TGCGCCAGCAGCCGCCGGGGGAGCGGATTCGCTTTCTTT
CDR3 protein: CASSRRGSGFAFF